This T cell receptor (beta chain) was observed in a study of response to subunit inactivated influenza vaccine. Overall study results and limits: Few new T cells, the authors suggested, are recruited by each seasonal influenza vaccination.

MiXCR, run by TCRdb on the RT-PCR reads, gives a single entry per CDR3 protein. The sample consists of hundreds of thousands of distinct CDR3 sequences, 15% to 19% of them appearing once. This clonotype was observed a handful of times. Its antigen is as yet unknown. J was trimmed by 5 bases and V by 6 bases; bases with no gene match: 17. CDR3 length equals 18 residues. CDR1 is KGHDR and CDR2 is SFDVKD in the germline V gene. Sequences were derived from PBMCs from blood, sampled about 11 days after vaccination. This TCR derives from a man in his forties or fifties who received an inactivated influenza vaccine. This chain connects TRBV24-1 to TRBJ2-1; 8 bases agree with TRBD2. The DNA of the CDR3 is TGTGCCACCAGTTCCCCGGCTAGCGGGTGGGGTGTCAACAATGAGCAGTTCTTC. Translation: CATSSPASGWGVNNEQFF.